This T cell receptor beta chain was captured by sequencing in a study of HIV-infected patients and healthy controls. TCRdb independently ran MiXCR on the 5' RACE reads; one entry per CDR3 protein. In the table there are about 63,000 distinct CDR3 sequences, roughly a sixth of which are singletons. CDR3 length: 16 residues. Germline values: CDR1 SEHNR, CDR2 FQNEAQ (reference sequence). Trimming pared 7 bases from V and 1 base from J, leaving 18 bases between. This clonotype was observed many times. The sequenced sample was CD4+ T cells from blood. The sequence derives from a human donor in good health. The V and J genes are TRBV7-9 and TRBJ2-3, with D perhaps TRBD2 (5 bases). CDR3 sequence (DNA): TGTGCCAGCACCACTGAGGGCCAGCGTGGCACAGATACGCAGTATTTT. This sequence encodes CASTTEGQRGTDTQYF.